This TCR beta chain is from a study of T cells in women clearing cervical HPV infection. Background on the study: With HLA typing for only a few women, HLA confounding remains possible. Notes on the study in general: Effector/memory and HPV-specific T cells were not isolated, and association timing is unknown. TRBV6-7 abundance was lower in cases than controls (0.11% versus 0.16%).

All donors had a single incident cervical HPV16 infection, not prevalent. Worth noting for this clone: Its antigen is not known. The read terminates 3 residues before the CDR3 end, so the remaining end is supplied by the germline J gene.

Data came from immunoSEQ multiplex PCR; TCRdb stores just in-frame clones and leaves some out. This sample's clone table lists about 22,000 clones. CDR3 length equals 16 residues. The germline V gene has CDR1 DFQATT and CDR2 SNEGSKA (reference sequence). The junction had 18 bases not matched to a gene; V was cut back by 7 bases and J by 7 bases. This sequence originates from a woman aged 18-69 years with a cervical HPV16 infection that either progressed to CIN3+ or cleared (not recorded which). The specimen was blood buffy coat. This rearrangement joins TRBV20-1 to TRBJ2-4; the match to TRBD1 covers 8 bases. Here the CDR3 reads CSGHGAGGESRNIQYF. CDR3 DNA, as far as it was read: TGCAGTGGGCATGGGGCAGGGGGCGAGAGTAGGAACATT.